Below are 17 T cell receptor beta chains sequenced from a single sample in a study. Cells sorted as Tregs were CD4+, CD25+ and CD127-/low. TCRdb passed the 5' RACE reads through MiXCR, listing each CDR3 protein once. The sample lists 35,000 to 50,000 distinct CDR3 sequences, roughly 21% occurring once. Sequencing input: Tregs sorted from blood. The receptors originated from a female donor with breast cancer.

The sample holds a few counts of this clonotype. The genes are TRBV28 and TRBJ1-2; tentatively, D is TRBD1 (6 bases). The CDR3 covers 12 residues. Trimming removed 6 bases from V and 8 bases from J, with 13 bases in between. Looked up from germline, CDR1 is MDHEN and CDR2 is SYDVKM. CDR3 in DNA: TGTGCCAGCAGGCCCGGGGGGGGCGGCTACACCTTC. This codes for CASRPGGGGYTF.

At least ten counts were recorded for this clonotype. The CDR3 bases are TGTGCCAGCAGTTCATTCTCTGACTCGTACAATGAGCAGTTCTTC. Its translation is CASSSFSDSYNEQFF. The rearrangement uses TRBV27 and TRBJ2-1; D is ambiguous. The CDR3 runs 15 residues. From germline, CDR1 is MNHEY and CDR2 SMNVEV (reference sequence). Between the trimmed V and J ends, which lost 4 bases and 4 bases, there was a span of 14 bases.

This clonotype was counted between two and nine times. The rearrangement links TRBV2 to TRBJ1-1; the D is unclear. The ends were cut back, 6 bases at V and 4 bases at J, with 3 bases in the middle. CDR3 length: 10 amino acids. Germline CDR1 reads SNHLY; CDR2 reads FYNNEI. The CDR3 region is CASRVTEAFF. The CDR3 DNA reads TGTGCCAGCAGAGTCACTGAAGCTTTCTTT. The full variable domain, rest sourced from reference TRBV2 and TRBJ1-1, is EPEVTQTPSHQVTQMGQEVILRCVPISNHLYFYWYRQILGQKVEFLVSFYNNEISEKSEIFDDQFSVERPDGSNFTLKIRSTKLEDSAMYFCASRVTEAFFGQGTRLTVV.

This clonotype was counted between two and nine times. The rearrangement uses TRBV7-9 and TRBJ1-2; TRBD1 matches 9 bases. The CDR3 covers 15 residues. V was clipped by 5 bases and J by 8 bases; unmatched bases: 12. From germline, CDR1 is SEHNR and CDR2 FQNEAQ (reference sequence). The CDR3: CASSHNSGTGRGYTF. CDR3 in DNA: TGTGCCAGCAGCCACAACTCAGGGACAGGGCGCGGCTACACCTTC. Combining the CDR3 with reference TRBV7-9 and TRBJ1-2 gives the whole variable domain DTGVSQNPRHKITKRGQNVTFRCDPISEHNRLYWYRQTLGQGPEFLTYFQNEAQLEKSRLLSDRFSAERPKGSFSTLEIQRTEQGDSAMYLCASSHNSGTGRGYTFGSGTRLTVV.

The chain uses TRBV6-1 and TRBJ2-7; D not certain. This CDR3 contains 12 residues. Germline V gives CDR1 MNHNS, CDR2 SASEGT. V was pared by 4 bases and J by 4 bases, with 8 bases between. The CDR3 is CASSVPLYEQYF. The DNA of the CDR3 is TGTGCCAGCAGTGTCCCCCTTTACGAGCAGTACTTC.

About this clonotype: With a much larger clone just one base away, this may be a read error. The V gene is TRBV20-1, the J gene TRBJ1-6; 7 bases match TRBD1. The CDR3 consists of 15 residues. J gave up 4 bases and V 8 bases, and 11 bases lay outside the gene matches. CDR1 is DFQATT, CDR2 SNEGSKA, per germline (reference sequence). CDR3 sequence: CSTRPGQQYNSPLHF. The CDR3 coding sequence is TGCAGTACGAGACCGGGACAGCAATATAATTCACCCCTCCACTTT.

This sequence joins TRBV9 and TRBJ2-7; 10 bases agree with TRBD1. V was pared by 0 bases and J by 6 bases, with 6 bases of the junction left unmatched. This CDR3 is 15 amino acids long. Germline V CDR1 and CDR2: SGDLS, YYNGEE. CDR3 nucleotide sequence: TGTGCCAGCAGCGTAGCCCCCGGGACAGGGGCCGAGCAGTACTTC. The encoded protein is CASSVAPGTGAEQYF.

This clonotype occurred a few times. This chain links TRBV12-3 or TRBV12-4 with TRBJ1-1; 8 bases match TRBD1. The CDR3 consists of 14 residues. V was pared by 4 bases and J by 4 bases, with 5 bases of the junction left unmatched. CDR3 in DNA: TGTGCCAGCAGTTCAGGGGGCGCTTCCACTGAAGCTTTCTTT. Protein product: CASSSGGASTEAFF.

This clonotype was found a few times. The genes are TRBV28 and TRBJ2-6, with 7 bases that match TRBD1. V shed 6 bases, J shed 0 bases, and the junction held 14 bases outside the gene matches. The CDR3 is 19 residues long. Germline CDR1 reads MDHEN; CDR2 reads SYDVKM. CDR3 amino acids: CASSSPRIDRDSGANVLTF. CDR3 nucleotides: TGTGCCAGCAGCTCTCCTAGAATTGACAGGGACTCTGGGGCCAACGTCCTGACTTTC.

This clonotype was recorded many times. This sequence joins TRBV12-3 or TRBV12-4 and TRBJ2-7, with 9 bases aligning to TRBD1. V lost 7 bases and J lost 1; bases outside the gene matches: 5. CDR3 length: 14 residues. The CDR3 sequence: CASNTGGLSYEQYF. CDR3 DNA sequence: TGTGCCAGCAATACAGGGGGCCTGTCCTACGAGCAGTACTTC.

The genes are TRBV18 and TRBJ1-5, with TRBD1 matching 9 bases. The CDR3 is 16 amino acids. The V gene's germline CDR1 is KGHSH and CDR2 LQKENI. With V trimmed by 3 bases and J by 6 bases, 9 bases remained unmatched. The CDR3 DNA reads as TGTGCCAGCTCACCGCGGCATGGGACAGGGAGTCAGCCCCAGCATTTT. Amino acid sequence: CASSPRHGTGSQPQHF. The whole variable domain, remainder taken from reference TRBV18 and TRBJ1-5, is NAGVMQNPRHLVRRRGQEARLRCSPMKGHSHVYWYRQLPEEGLKFMVYLQKENIIDESGMPKERFSAEFPKEGPSILRIQQVVRGDSAAYFCASSPRHGTGSQPQHFGDGTRLSIL.

At least ten counts were recorded for this clonotype. The genes are TRBV7-9 and TRBJ1-2; a weak D match, TRBD1 (6 bases). The CDR3 length is 15 residues. V lost 2 bases and J lost 6, with 16 bases in between. Germline V gives CDR1 SEHNR, CDR2 FQNEAQ (reference sequence). The CDR3 DNA sequence: TGTGCCAGCAGCTTAACAGGGCGGGGAGGAGATGGCTACACCTTC. The encoded protein is CASSLTGRGGDGYTF.

In regard to this clonotype: With a much larger clone just one base away, this may be a read error. The V gene is TRBV6-1, the J gene TRBJ1-2, with D possibly being TRBD1 (6 bases). The ends were cut back, 6 bases at V and 8 bases at J, with 16 bases in the middle. The germline gives CDR1 MNHNS, CDR2 SASEGT. The CDR3 runs to 13 residues. In DNA, the CDR3 is TGTGCCAGCAGCCCCACCCCAGGGGAAGGCTACACCTTC. This codes for CASSPTPGEGYTF.

With respect to this clonotype: This may be a read error: a much more frequent sequence differs by one nucleotide. V and J are TRBV12-3 or TRBV12-4 and TRBJ2-1; D gene ambiguous. This CDR3 has 12 amino acids. CDR3 coding DNA: TGTGCCAGCATAAGATCCTACGATGAGCAGTTCTTC. It yields the protein CASIRSYDEQFF.

This clonotype was seen a handful of times. A much larger clone sits a single nucleotide away, making a read error possible. The CDR3 region is CASTKDIEQFF. As DNA, the CDR3 is TGTGCCAGCACCAAGGACATTGAGCAGTTCTTC. V gene TRBV6-5 combines with J gene TRBJ2-1; maybe TRBD1 (5 bases). Germline values: CDR1 MNHEY, CDR2 SVGAGI. Trimming stripped 7 bases from V and 9 bases from J, with 10 bases between. The CDR3 length is 11 residues.

This clonotype appeared many times. The chain is built from TRBV5-1 and TRBJ2-3; 9 bases align to TRBD1. The CDR3 is 16 amino acids. Per the germline V gene, CDR1 is SGHRS and CDR2 is YFSETQ. With 0 bases clipped from V and 4 bases from J, the junction kept 6 bases outside the gene matches. CDR3 sequence (DNA): TGCGCCAGCAGCTTGGCCGGGACAGGGAAAGCAGATACGCAGTATTTT. Translating it yields CASSLAGTGKADTQYF.

Points on this clonotype: Being one base from a much bigger clone, this may be a read error. This chain joins TRBV6-5 and TRBJ2-1; possibly TRBD1 for D (5 bases). CDR1 is MNHEY, CDR2 SVGAGI, per germline. Trimming cost V 10 bases and J 7 bases, with 20 bases left between them. There are 14 residues in the CDR3. CDR3 bases: TGTGCCAATTTTCAGGGTCAGTCTGAGAATGAGCAGTTCTTC. It codes for CANFQGQSENEQFF.